Listed here is a single T cell receptor (beta chain). The data were obtained in a study of blood T cell repertoires in COVID-19. As handled by the study authors: How many nucleated cells were present was estimated from reference gene primer amplification. TCRdb keeps only in-frame clones here, not all; method: immunoSEQ multiplex PCR. Clone size and the V and J calls come from that table; the DNA yielded D and trimming. The sample records under 300,000 clones, nearly 90% being singletons. The V gene's germline CDR1 is LGHNA and CDR2 YNFKEQ. This CDR3 comprises 15 residues. Trimming shortened V by 3 bases and J by 4 bases, and 15 bases separated the two germline ends.

The source is a middle-aged woman who had recovered from COVID-19. This chain uses TRBV4-2 with TRBJ1-2; D might be TRBD1 (6 bases). Sequencing input: peripheral blood. CDR3 loop: CASSHAGASGYGYTF. CDR3 coding DNA: TGTGCCAGCAGCCATGCAGGGGCCTCGGGCTATGGCTACACCTTC.